This T cell receptor beta chain was sequenced for a study of T cell repertoires in aging, cancer and after chemotherapy (dated by TCRdb to the late 2010s). About the full investigation: Donors spanned six age groups from 30 or younger to 70 or older, with at least three individuals per group. A cohort of under 250 cancer patients (94 with hematological and roughly 120 with solid cancers) was assembled, and 95 healthy donors were included as a reference group. The full dataset contained some 8.7 million TCR reads. In the hematological group, paired pre- and post-chemotherapy samples were obtained from chronic lymphocytic leukemia patients treated with fludarabine- or bendamustine-based regimens. Peripheral blood TCR beta repertoires from healthy donors and cancer patients were profiled to examine immunoaging and T cell reconstitution after chemotherapy.

The CDR3 numbers 13 residues from cysteine through phenylalanine. The DNA shown is the 39-base CDR3, in frame from base 1. Trimming takes 7 bases from V and 6 bases from J, and the germline ends sit 10 bases apart. As encoded in the germline V gene (reference sequence), CDR1 is LNHDA while CDR2 is SQIVND. By its share of the sample, this clonotype is medium-sized (0.01 to 0.1%). Which antigen it targets is not known. No much larger clone is present one base from it, and per-base qualities are unavailable. Study-wide conclusions, independent of this receptor: Lymphoid organ infiltration was present in the hematological cancer patients, and this infiltration may itself impair thymic emigration or the expansion of peripheral T cells. Median generation probability increased over the chemotherapy interval in both cancer cohorts, suggesting repertoire reconstitution through rebound thymic output. In healthy donors, the decline in TCR diversity with age was mainly explained by loss of richness, whereas in cancer patients loss of evenness was also found to contribute. According to the authors, the repertoire data do not allow conclusions to be drawn about immunological memory after chemotherapy. Untreated patients with hematological or solid cancers showed significantly lower blood TCR diversity and higher clonality than age-matched healthy donors.

Genomic DNA extracted from peripheral blood, rather than sorted cells or RNA, was used as the source for amplification of TCR beta rearrangements. Using a mixed TRB-A/B primer pool, multiplex touch-down PCR amplified rearranged TRB sequences covering the V, D and J segments. Illumina adapters and sample indices were added to the amplicons in two consecutive PCR reactions performed with Phusion HS II polymerase. Amplicons were gel-purified with the NucleoSpin Gel and PCR Clean-up kit, then checked with Qubit and an Agilent 2100 Bioanalyzer. Libraries were sequenced on an Illumina MiSeq using 600-cycle, single-indexed, paired-end runs. Per the authors' processing: MiXCR versions 2.12 and 3.0.5 were used to process TRB sequences. Each unique CDR3 nucleotide sequence counted as one clone, and only productive sequences with at least two reads were retained. The repertoire metrics were Shannon diversity, evenness, clonality (calculated as one minus evenness), and diversity profiles parameterized by alpha from 0 to 5. The IGoR algorithm was used to compute generation probabilities of clones in paired pre- and post-chemotherapy samples. The raw public data were reprocessed by TCRdb itself: fastp quality trimming at Q25, MiXCR clonotype calling, in-frame beta chains only. Merged by CDR3 protein, the rows form single entries marked with the most common genes and DNA. The V and J calls, along with clone size, are taken from TCRdb and not from the paper's own processing. The sample contains about 5,800 distinct CDR3 sequences, 20% to 30% of them found a single time. Together, the top ten hold 4% to 4.5% of the sample.

The chain employs TRBV19 and TRBJ1-6, with no confident D gene call. This receptor was identified in a human donor with a blood cancer. The sequencing input was blood. The sequenced DNA: TGTGCCAGTACAAAGGACCCTAATTCACCCCTCCACTTT. It codes for CASTKDPNSPLHF.